The 32 T cell receptor beta chains below come from one sample, sequenced in a study of OX40 agonist ivuxolimab in advanced cancers. Using immunoSEQ multiplex PCR, the repertoire was profiled, and TCRdb retains in-frame clones only, with some absent. Among tens of thousands of clones listed, over 65% were seen once. Here the sequenced sample was CD4+ or CD8+ T cells sorted from blood, taken in a trial of the OX40 agonist ivuxolimab. All receptors derive from an adult with an advanced solid tumor such as melanoma, head and neck, liver or kidney cancer.

The chain is built from TRBV7-9 and TRBJ2-1, with TRBD2 matching 13 bases. The V gene end was trimmed by 5 bases and the J gene end by 6 bases; junction bases not matched to a gene: 7. The CDR3 consists of 16 residues. Germline CDR1 and CDR2: SEHNR and FQNEAQ (reference sequence). CDR3 in amino acids: CASSPTSGGAFNEQFF. Written as DNA, the CDR3 is TGTGCCAGCAGCCCCACTAGCGGGGGGGCTTTCAATGAGCAGTTCTTC.

This clone was seen once. This sequence joins TRBV7-8 and TRBJ2-7; maybe TRBD1 (5 bases). The germline gives CDR1 SGHVS, CDR2 FQNEAQ. The CDR3 runs 13 residues. V was trimmed by 3 bases and J by 0 bases, leaving 6 bases between them. The CDR3 region has the DNA TGTGCCAGCAGCTTGGGGCCCTCCTACGAGCAGTACTTC. Translation: CASSLGPSYEQYF.

This chain links TRBV7-9 with TRBJ1-4; TRBD1 matches at 9 bases. This CDR3 region has 14 residues. The ends lost 5 bases at V and 10 bases at J; junction bases unmatched: 8. The V gene's germline CDR1 is SEHNR and CDR2 FQNEAQ (reference sequence). The CDR3 DNA reads TGTGCCAGCAGCCCACCGGGACAGGGAGCAAAACTGTTTTTT. This encodes CASSPPGQGAKLFF.

This chain connects TRBV9 to TRBJ1-5; D unclear. The CDR3 is made up of 14 amino acids. Germline CDR1 reads SGDLS; CDR2 reads YYNGEE. V lost 4 bases, J lost 2 bases, and 10 bases lay in between. The CDR3 spells CASSPHAGNQPQHF. DNA for the CDR3: TGTGCCAGCAGCCCCCATGCTGGCAATCAGCCCCAGCATTTT.

The chain is built from TRBV6-6 and TRBJ2-7, with 9 positions matching TRBD2. Germline CDR1 reads MNHNY; CDR2 reads SVGAGI (reference sequence). The CDR3 length is 15 residues. V lost 6 bases to trimming and J lost 2 bases; unmatched junction nucleotides: 8. The CDR3 bases are TGTGCCAGCAGGATCGGTCTAGCGGGGACCTACGAGCAGTACTTC. Protein product: CASRIGLAGTYEQYF.

This clone was seen a few times. V usage is TRBV6-1 and J usage is TRBJ2-3, with D perhaps matching TRBD2 (6 bases). The V end lost 8 bases, the J end lost 5 bases, and 17 bases lay between the germline ends. This CDR3 is 14 amino acids long. CDR1 MNHNS and CDR2 SASEGT come from the germline V gene. The CDR3 region is CASEGLSSGDTQYF. CDR3 DNA: TGTGCCAGCGAGGGACTTTCCTCTGGAGATACGCAGTATTTT.

In this sample, this clone turned up once. The rearrangement joins TRBV5-6 to TRBJ2-5; D gene unclear. The germline V and J ends were trimmed by 0 bases and 5 bases, with 8 bases remaining between them. There are 13 residues in the CDR3. Per the germline V gene, CDR1 is SGHDT and CDR2 is YYEEEE. The DNA of the CDR3 is TGTGCCAGCAGCTTGGACGCGGTTGAGACCCAGTACTTC. Translating gives CASSLDAVETQYF.

The rearrangement uses TRBV23-1 and TRBJ1-1; no clear D gene. TRBV23-1 is assigned to the ORF class and has an uncertain function. The CDR3 has 14 residues. Between the trimmed V and J ends, which lost 7 bases and 11 bases, there was a span of 23 bases. In nucleotides, the CDR3 is TGCGCCAGCACCCCAAACGAAAGGGAAGGTGGGGCTTTCTTT. It specifies CASTPNEREGGAFF.

This clone was recorded only once. The chain is built from TRBV7-3 and TRBJ2-7, with TRBD2 identical over 10 bases. The CDR3 loop spans 17 amino acids. Germline CDR1 SGHTA, CDR2 FQGTGA. Trimming took 2 bases from V and 2 from J; bases not matched to a gene: 9. In DNA form, the CDR3 reads TGTGCCAGCAGCTTACCTCCCGGGCTAGCGGGAGCCTACGAGCAGTACTTC. Translating gives CASSLPPGLAGAYEQYF.

The rearrangement joins TRBV28 to TRBJ1-1; the D is unclear. The ends were cut back, 5 bases at V and 4 bases at J, with 8 bases in the middle. Looked up from germline, CDR1 is MDHEN and CDR2 is SYDVKM. The CDR3 length is 12 residues. The CDR3 loop reads CASSPTFTEAFF. DNA of the CDR3: TGTGCCAGCAGTCCGACCTTCACTGAAGCTTTCTTT.

The chain combines TRBV7-9 with TRBJ2-3; tentatively, D is TRBD1 (5 bases). This CDR3 comprises 18 residues. The V end was cut by 4 bases, the J end by 2 bases, with 22 bases between. The germline CDR1 and CDR2 sequences are SEHNR and FQNEAQ (reference sequence). The CDR3 spells CASSSPTRASLYTDTQYF. CDR3 DNA: TGTGCCAGCAGCTCACCGACCAGGGCTTCCCTTTACACAGATACGCAGTATTTT.

This chain connects TRBV5-6 to TRBJ1-6; D might be TRBD1 (5 bases). The CDR3 covers 15 residues. CDR1 and CDR2 from the germline V gene are SGHDT and YYEEEE. V lost 0 bases, J lost 7 bases, and 11 bases lay in between. The CDR3 sequence: CASSLGWGGNSPLHF. CDR3 nucleotide sequence: TGTGCCAGCAGCTTGGGTTGGGGCGGGAATTCACCCCTCCACTTT.

The chain joins TRBV5-5 to TRBJ2-3; D gene ambiguous. CDR3 length equals 17 residues. The V gene's germline CDR1 is SGHKS and CDR2 YYEKEE (reference sequence). V was pared by 4 bases and J by 2 bases, with 20 bases between. CDR3 loop: CASSPGPQASHTDTQYF. The CDR3 DNA is TGTGCCAGCAGCCCGGGCCCCCAGGCGTCCCACACAGATACGCAGTATTTT. Complete variable domain (other parts from reference TRBV5-5 and TRBJ2-3): DAGVTQSPTHLIKTRGQQVTLRCSPISGHKSVSWYQQVLGQGPQFIFQYYEKEERGRGNFPDRFSARQFPNYSSELNVNALLLGDSALYLCASSPGPQASHTDTQYFGPGTRLTVL.

This chain uses TRBV9 with TRBJ2-3, with D tentatively TRBD2 (5 bases). Germline V gives CDR1 SGDLS, CDR2 YYNGEE. V lost 0 bases, J lost 2 bases, and 16 bases lay in between. The CDR3 runs to 17 residues. The CDR3 sequence is CASSVATQEGLTDTQYF. DNA for the CDR3: TGTGCCAGCAGCGTAGCCACGCAAGAGGGCCTCACAGATACGCAGTATTTT.

This chain connects TRBV7-9 to TRBJ2-3, with D possibly being TRBD2 (6 bases). Trimming took off 4 bases at V and 2 bases at J, with 19 bases between the two ends. This CDR3 has 17 residues. In germline, CDR1 is SEHNR, CDR2 FQNEAQ (reference sequence). The CDR3 here is CASSSPERGTYTDTQYF. The DNA of the CDR3 is TGTGCCAGCAGCTCCCCGGAACGGGGGACTTACACAGATACGCAGTATTTT.

In the case of this clone: A junction boundary mismatches the germline segment, possibly from a read error. The V gene is TRBV7-8, the J gene TRBJ2-5; 9 bases map to TRBD2. The CDR3 runs to 12 residues. Germline assignment: CDR1 SGHVS and CDR2 FQNEAQ. The CDR3 here is CASSSSGDLRNF. DNA of the CDR3: TGTGCCAGCAGCTCTAGCGGGGACTTAAGGAACTTC.

This clone was picked up one time. The V gene is TRBV6-6, the J gene TRBJ1-2, with a tentative D call TRBD1 (6 bases). This CDR3 is built from 12 residues. The germline CDR1 and CDR2 sequences are MNHNY and SVGAGI (reference sequence). Trimming removed 1 base from V and 8 bases from J, with 8 bases in between. The DNA of the CDR3 is TGTGCCAGCAGTTACTACGGGACAGGCTACACCTTC. Protein sequence: CASSYYGTGYTF.

The J gene is TRBJ2-3, the V gene TRBV11-3; D ambiguous. Deletions cut 3 bases from V and 0 bases from J, with 1 base between. Germline CDR1 reads SGHNT; CDR2 reads YENEEA. The CDR3 contains 12 residues. The CDR3 here is CASSFSTDTQYF. The DNA of the CDR3 is TGTGCCAGCAGCTTTAGCACAGATACGCAGTATTTT.

This chain's CDR3 is CASSFGTSDYEQYF. Written as DNA, the CDR3 is TGTGCCAGCAGTTTTGGGACTAGCGACTACGAGCAGTACTTC. The V call is TRBV28, the J call TRBJ2-7; 10 bases align to TRBD2. The J segment lost 3 bases and the V segment lost 3 bases, leaving 2 bases of the junction unmatched. Per the germline V gene, CDR1 is MDHEN and CDR2 is SYDVKM. The CDR3 covers 14 residues.

This sequence joins TRBV28 and TRBJ2-5; D is possibly TRBD2 (6 bases). The CDR3 is 16 amino acids. Between the trimmed V and J ends, which lost 3 bases and 4 bases, there was a span of 18 bases. Germline CDR1 MDHEN, CDR2 SYDVKM. This chain's CDR3 is CASSFTAGTRGETQYF. The CDR3, as DNA: TGTGCCAGCAGTTTTACGGCGGGGACCCGGGGAGAGACCCAGTACTTC.

The V gene is TRBV11-2, the J gene TRBJ1-3; D is ambiguous. CDR3 length: 15 residues. Per the germline V gene, CDR1 is SGHAT and CDR2 is FQNNGV. Trimming removed 0 bases from V and 9 bases from J, with 15 bases in between. The CDR3 here is CASSLDRPQSSTIYF. The CDR3 nucleotides are TGTGCCAGCAGCTTAGATCGCCCCCAGTCAAGCACCATATATTTT.

By share of the sample, this clone is large. V usage is TRBV7-9 and J usage is TRBJ2-7, with 7 bases that match TRBD1. The trim removed 5 bases at V and 3 bases at J, leaving 7 bases unmatched. This CDR3 region has 14 residues. Per the germline V gene, CDR1 is SEHNR and CDR2 is FQNEAQ (reference sequence). The CDR3 reads CASSHRDRNYEQYF. The DNA of the CDR3 is TGTGCCAGCAGCCACCGGGACAGAAACTACGAGCAGTACTTC.

CDR3 in DNA: TGTGCCAGCAGCCAAGTCGTACGGGGGGGGTCCTACGAGCAGTACTTC. Encoded protein: CASSQVVRGGSYEQYF. This chain uses TRBV4-2 with TRBJ2-7; 8 nucleotides align to TRBD2. The CDR3 runs 16 residues. V was clipped by 1 base and J by 1 base; unmatched bases: 6. Germline V gives CDR1 LGHNA, CDR2 YNFKEQ.

This clone was seen only a few times. This chain links TRBV7-3 with TRBJ2-1, with 16 bases aligning to TRBD2. V gave up 3 bases and J gave up 8 bases; unmatched junction bases: 4. CDR1 and CDR2 (germline): SGHTA, FQGTGA. This CDR3 has 16 amino acids. Here the CDR3 reads CASSFGTSGRADEQFF. CDR3 DNA sequence: TGTGCCAGCAGCTTCGGGACTAGCGGGAGGGCGGATGAGCAGTTCTTC. The full variable domain, with the rest looked up from reference TRBV7-3 and TRBJ2-1, is GAGVSQTPSNKVTEKGKYVELRCDPISGHTALYWYRQSLGQGPEFLIYFQGTGAADDSGLPNDRFFAVRPEGSVSTLKIQRTERGDSAVYLCASSFGTSGRADEQFFGPGTRLTVL.

The chain uses TRBV9 and TRBJ2-3; D is possibly TRBD1 (6 bases). CDR1 and CDR2 (germline): SGDLS, YYNGEE. Trimming left V 0 bases short and J 5 bases short, with 10 bases between. The CDR3 runs 14 residues. DNA for the CDR3: TGTGCCAGCAGCGTAGCCCGAGGGGGAGATACGCAGTATTTT. Protein: CASSVARGGDTQYF.

V usage is TRBV6-1 and J usage is TRBJ2-4, with a possible D match to TRBD2 (7 bases). This CDR3 comprises 20 residues. The germline V gene has CDR1 MNHNS and CDR2 SASEGT. V was clipped by 0 bases and J by 6 bases, with 27 bases between them. CDR3 region: CASSEAGSVGGELGGNIQYF. CDR3 in DNA: TGTGCCAGCAGTGAAGCTGGGTCAGTAGGGGGGGAACTCGGAGGAAACATTCAGTACTTC.

This clone was recorded only once. This sequence joins TRBV27 and TRBJ2-7; 8 nucleotides match TRBD2. The CDR3 runs 14 residues. Germline lookup yields CDR1 MNHEY and CDR2 SMNVEV (reference sequence). Trimming took 4 bases from V and 4 from J; bases not matched to a gene: 6. CDR3 loop: CASSSGLEEYEQYF. The CDR3 nucleotides read TGTGCCAGCAGTTCGGGACTAGAAGAGTACGAGCAGTACTTC.

CDR3 in amino acids: CASSRARADSNYGYTF. In DNA form, the CDR3 reads TGTGCCAGCTCACGGGCGAGGGCGGACAGCAACTATGGCTACACCTTC. This rearrangement joins TRBV18 to TRBJ1-2, with a possible D match to TRBD1 (6 bases). Germline lookup yields CDR1 KGHSH and CDR2 LQKENI. V shed 4 bases and J shed 2 bases, with 17 bases lying between them. The CDR3 sequence is 16 residues long.

As concerns this clone: Germline is not matched at one junction end, which may reflect a read error. The V gene is TRBV27, the J gene TRBJ2-2; no reliable D call. This CDR3 is built from 12 residues. Looked up from germline, CDR1 is MNHEY and CDR2 is SMNVEV (reference sequence). The CDR3 here is CATSPNTGELFF. DNA for the CDR3: TGTGCCACCAGTCCCAACACCGGGGAGCTGTTTTTT.

This rearrangement joins TRBV6-5 to TRBJ2-7; TRBD1 matches 7 bases. This CDR3 spans 14 amino acids. CDR1 MNHEY and CDR2 SVGAGI come from the germline V gene. V shed 2 bases, J shed 3 bases, and the junction held 4 bases outside the gene matches. DNA of the CDR3: TGTGCCAGCAGTTACGGGACAGCTAACTACGAGCAGTACTTC. Protein product: CASSYGTANYEQYF.

This clone was counted once. This sequence joins TRBV5-5 and TRBJ2-7, with D perhaps TRBD2 (6 bases). Germline CDR1 is SGHKS and CDR2 is YYEKEE (reference sequence). There are 15 residues in the CDR3. V was clipped by 0 bases and J by 7 bases, with 17 bases between them. The CDR3 region has the DNA TGTGCCAGCAGCTTGGGAGGGACTGGAACGTGGGAGCAGTACTTC. This encodes CASSLGGTGTWEQYF. The variable domain in full, completed from reference TRBV5-5 and TRBJ2-7, reads DAGVTQSPTHLIKTRGQQVTLRCSPISGHKSVSWYQQVLGQGPQFIFQYYEKEERGRGNFPDRFSARQFPNYSSELNVNALLLGDSALYLCASSLGGTGTWEQYFGPGTRLTVT.

The chain uses TRBV4-1 and TRBJ2-7; unclear D gene. With 1 base removed from V and 2 bases from J, the gap between germline ends came to 15 bases. The CDR3 length is 16 residues. CDR1 and CDR2 (germline): MGHRA, YSYEKL. The CDR3 DNA sequence: TGCGCCAGCAGCCAAGCTTCCGGAATGACCGCCTACGAGCAGTACTTC. Protein sequence: CASSQASGMTAYEQYF.